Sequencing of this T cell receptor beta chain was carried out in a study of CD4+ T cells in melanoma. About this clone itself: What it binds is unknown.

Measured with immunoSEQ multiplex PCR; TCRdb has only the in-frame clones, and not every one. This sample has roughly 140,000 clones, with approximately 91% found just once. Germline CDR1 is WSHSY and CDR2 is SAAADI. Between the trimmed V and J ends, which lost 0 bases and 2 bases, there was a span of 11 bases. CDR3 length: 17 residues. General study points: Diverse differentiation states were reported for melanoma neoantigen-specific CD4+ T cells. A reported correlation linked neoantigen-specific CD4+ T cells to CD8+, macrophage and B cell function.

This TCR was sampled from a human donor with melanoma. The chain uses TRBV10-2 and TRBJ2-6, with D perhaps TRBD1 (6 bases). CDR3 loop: CASSESPGAAGANVLTF. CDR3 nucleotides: TGCGCCAGCAGTGAGTCGCCAGGGGCCGCTGGGGCCAACGTCCTGACTTTC.